This section outlines one T cell receptor (beta chain) sequence together with its context. The antigen remains undetermined. The entry originates in a study of human versus mouse CDR3 diversity and MHC coevolution. Study results and limitations: Compared with mice, human CDR3s carried more deletions and insertions on average.

Cells were CD45RO-negative CD62L-positive naive CD4 T cells sorted from PBMCs. Germline values: CDR1 SNHLY, CDR2 FYNNEI. The CDR3 extends over 13 amino acids. The ends were cut back, 6 bases at V and 2 bases at J, with 10 bases in the middle. TCRdb keeps only in-frame clones here, not all; method: immunoSEQ multiplex PCR. This sample has tens of thousands of clones, with 94% found just once. Sequencing input: naive CD4+ T cells from blood. Subset in this sample: CD45RO-negative CD62L-positive naive CD4 T cells. The TCR was taken from a person aged 55 to 69 in good health. The gene calls are TRBV2 and TRBJ2-5; possibly TRBD2 for D (5 bases). The CDR3 sequence is CASSRDHQETQYF. The CDR3 coding sequence is TGTGCCAGCAGCCGGGATCATCAAGAGACCCAGTACTTC.